In its sample, the clone carrying this T cell receptor (beta chain) was seen a few times. Its matching antigen is unknown. The sample originates from a study of blood T cells in healthy people across ages. The study, taken as a whole, reports: Fewer expanded clones and more diversity marked long-lived versus aged donors.

PCR was performed a second time for 7 to 11 cycles using a sample-barcoded 5' primer and a J-beta primer mix. Paired-end reads containing CDR3 totaled no fewer than 2.5 million for each sample. Each CDR3 protein gets one entry after TCRdb re-called the 5' RACE reads with MiXCR. The sample shows approximately 780,000 distinct CDR3 sequences, under 30% of them seen only once. V was pared by 1 base and J by 5 bases, with 7 bases of the junction left unmatched. The germline V gene has CDR1 MGHRA and CDR2 YSYEKL. This CDR3 has 16 amino acids. This same sample was also taken into another study, of T cells of mothers and their children. This second study says: A few mothers and their six children, all healthy Caucasians, donated. The overlap seen between related mothers and children slightly exceeded that of unrelated pairs, though not significantly.

The rearrangement joins TRBV4-1 to TRBJ2-1, with 8 bases fitting TRBD2. This receptor was obtained from a boy aged 10-17 years in good health. The sequencing sample was made of blood. The CDR3 coding sequence is TGCGCCAGCAGCCAAGTCTGGCGGGGGGTCCACAATGAGCAGTTCTTC. It specifies CASSQVWRGVHNEQFF.